In its sample, the clone carrying this T cell receptor beta chain was seen once. Its antigen is unidentified. The PCR ran on 60 Vbeta and 13 Jbeta primers. Authors' processing steps: Roughly 11 million of the 80 million or so unique TCR beta chains counted in a later analysis were shared. Assay used: immunoSEQ multiplex PCR; TCRdb lists only in-frame clones, some missing. V, J and clone size were drawn from that table, and D and trimming were deduced from the DNA. Of roughly 110,000 clones in the sample, roughly 82% are singletons; the top ten hold more than 1.5%. V was clipped by 9 bases and J by 5 bases, with 16 bases between them. The germline V gene has CDR1 LNHDA and CDR2 SQIVND (reference sequence). This CDR3 has 13 residues. The data were taken from a study of cytomegalovirus exposure and HLA in healthy donors. Study in general: About 83 million unique TCRs from HLA-typed donors made up an early data release. Notes on the study in general: Later analysis associated a missense DCLRE1C variant with TCR beta V- and J-gene trimming. The likely explanation for a cluster of highly shared sequence variants was sequencing artifact.

The chain employs TRBV19 and TRBJ2-5, with a tentative D call TRBD1 (6 bases). The receptor comes from a man aged 50 or older in good health and CMV-seronegative. Specimen: PBMCs. CDR3 nucleotide sequence: TGTGCCAGGGAAGGGGGACAAGGGGAGACCCAGTACTTC. Its translation: CAREGGQGETQYF.